The present T cell receptor beta chain was sequenced within a study of T cell responses to AZD1222 COVID-19 vaccine. Study-wide results and caveats: In the spike-specific TCR repertoire, nearly half reportedly target unmutated variant regions. Among AZD1222 vaccinees, only 5 to 7 were seropositive at baseline. Mapped onto spike, vaccine-associated CD4 TCRs spanned it and were dominant at 160-218 and 743-854.

V was pared by 10 bases and J by 5 bases, with 14 bases between. The CDR3 spans 13 residues. Germline CDR1 and CDR2: SNHLY and FYNNEI. To note about this clone: Its antigen is still unknown.

Some clones are missing from TCRdb's copy, which holds only in-frame ones; the method was immunoSEQ multiplex PCR. The sample includes around 210,000 clones, around 94% seen only once; the top ten take 1.7%. The gene calls are TRBV2 and TRBJ2-2, with a possible D match to TRBD2 (5 bases). The sequence was obtained from an adult who received the MenACWY meningococcal vaccine as a control. The sample in question was peripheral blood, obtained 28 days after the second dose of the MenACWY control vaccine. The CDR3 region is CATKTSGTGELFF. CDR3 coding DNA: TGTGCCACCAAGACCTCGGGAACCGGGGAGCTGTTTTTT.